The T cell receptor beta chain under discussion was sequenced for a study of graft-versus-host responses after intestinal transplantation (dated by TCRdb to 2020 to 2022). About the study as a whole: The transplants that recipients got were multivisceral, liver-intestinal, or isolated intestinal. Donor T cell macrochimerism was defined as a peak of at least 4% donor T cells among recipient peripheral blood mononuclear cells. Samples from a few later patients were sequenced in-house on an Illumina MiSeq with MiXCR processing rather than by the commercial service. To identify alloreactive clones, pre-transplant mixed lymphocyte reaction products were sequenced and then compared with unstimulated pre-transplant donor and recipient T cells. All recipients received anti-thymocyte globulin induction followed by maintenance tacrolimus and steroids for approximately 3 years. After intestinal transplantation, graft-versus-host and host-versus-graft alloreactive T cell clones were followed in the graft, circulation and bone marrow using bulk TCR-beta CDR3 sequencing. A cohort of some 24 intestinal transplant recipients, including one retransplant, was enrolled, and 3 patients lacking pretransplant specimens were excluded.

A remark on this clone: Its antigen has not been determined. No base qualities exist here, and no much larger clone lies one base off it.

The CDR3, from cysteine to phenylalanine, totals 17 residues. Here the CDR3 DNA is all that survives: 51 bases in frame from base 1. Libraries were constructed by the immunoSEQ multiplex PCR assay. In most patients, genomic DNA was isolated using the Qiagen DNeasy Blood and Tissue Kit and sent frozen to Adaptive Biotechnologies for TCR sequencing. Adaptive Biotechnologies carried out high-throughput TCR-beta CDR3 sequencing of genomic DNA for most patients. The authors' pipeline ran thus. TCR sequencing data for roughly 18 patients were retrieved from Adaptive's ImmunoSEQ software; a few other patients were processed with MiXCR and VDJtools. To correct CD4 versus CD8 sorting errors, any sequence found in both subsets at a frequency ratio below 5:1 was removed. Because the origin of CDR3 nucleotide sequences shared between donor and recipient could not be assigned, those sequences were removed. To count as alloreactive, a clone needed at least 2-fold expansion over unstimulated cells and a minimum CFSE-low frequency of 0.002% (template counts) or 0.001% (read counts). A clone was considered mappable if detected in the sequenced pre-transplant spleen, lymph node, or MLR CFSE-low populations of the donor or recipient. Cumulative frequency of alloreactive clones was calculated as a percentage of all sequences weighted by copy number. Entries here come from immuneACCESS through TCRdb and include only in-frame sequences with V and J called. Some clones fail to appear in such tables; in the studies checked, an unresolved V gene covers under half of the shortfall, and the cause of the remainder is unknown. V, J and clone size are taken as reported in that table, and D and trimming were inferred from the DNA itself. Here the sample has 140,000 or so clones; 85% to 95% occur a single time. In total, the top ten clones hold about 0.18% of the sample.

Beyond this particular receptor, the publication reports: Early after transplant, peak levels of circulating GvH clones were found to be associated with declines in HvG clones. GvH clones were detected in recipient bone marrow, and some appeared earlier in ileal mucosa or blood, consistent with an intestinal mucosal origin. Patients with donor T cell macrochimerism had high GvH to HvG T cell clonal ratios in their allografts. Conclusions were limited by the relatively low number and heterogeneity of intestinal transplant patients.

Sample time point, as interpreted from the label and publication: cells obtained before transplantation from donor or recipient. CD3+CD4+ and CD3+CD8+ populations were FACS-sorted from unstimulated pre-transplant donor and recipient cells taken from spleen or lymph nodes. The rearrangement joined TRBV21-1 to TRBJ1-6. TRBV21-1 counts as a pseudogene. The sequence was obtained from a human donor who received an intestinal transplant. The sample here was unstimulated CD4+ T cells sorted from spleen or lymph node cells, taken before intestinal transplant. The CDR3 region: CASTLPVLGPHNSPLHF. The sequence in DNA is TGTGCCAGCACCCTCCCGGTCCTCGGGCCTCATAATTCACCCCTCCACTTT.